The present T cell receptor (beta chain) was sequenced within a study of lymphopenia after photon versus proton radiotherapy. Study outcomes and limitations: A bigger post-nadir fall in TCR diversity correlated inversely with survival time in deceased patients. Relative stability marked proton patients; photon patients lost diversity and naive cells.

The table came from immunoSEQ multiplex PCR; TCRdb's copy has only in-frame clones and leaves some out. The sample has about 83,000 clones, approximately 82% seen once. In the case of this clone: The antigen remains undetermined.

The CDR3 spans 16 residues. Per the germline V gene, CDR1 is MDHEN and CDR2 is SYDVKM. The trim removed 9 bases at V and 1 base at J, leaving 12 bases unmatched. The material sequenced was peripheral blood, taken from a patient treated with proton-based radiotherapy. The chain has TRBV28 and TRBJ2-1, with TRBD2 identical over 7 bases. The clonotype comes from a man aged 55 to 70 with pancreatic cancer. The DNA of the CDR3 is TGTGCCAGTAAAGAGTCCGGCGGGAGTTCCTACAATGAGCAGTTCTTC. Translated, it gives CASKESGGSSYNEQFF.